This T cell receptor (beta chain) was sequenced for a study of a mutant IDH1 vaccine in newly diagnosed glioma. TCRdb keeps only in-frame clones here, not all; method: immunoSEQ multiplex PCR. The data hold around 66,000 clones, with approximately 80% observed a single time. Documented time point: week 11, during vaccination. In the vaccine, a single dose held 300 ug of the mutant IDH1 20-mer peptide, along with topical imiquimod. Per germline, CDR1 SGHTA and CDR2 FQGNSA. The CDR3 runs to 13 residues. Trimming removed 1 base at V and 11 bases at J, with 9 bases between. Remarks on this clone: Its specificity is not known.

This TCR was sampled from a man aged 45-60 years with glioma. The rearrangement joins TRBV7-2 to TRBJ1-6; D is perhaps TRBD1 (5 bases). Here the sequenced sample was PBMCs, taken from a glioma patient whose treatment included an IDH1 peptide vaccine. The DNA of the CDR3 is TGTGCCAGCAGCTTAGAGGAGGGGACACCCCTCCACTTT. Protein: CASSLEEGTPLHF.